This passage covers 31 T cell receptor beta chains from one sample sequenced in a study of blood T cells in healthy people across ages. Together with a sample-barcoded 5' primer, a J-beta primer mix was included in a second PCR lasting about 7 to 12 cycles. TCRdb re-analysed the 5' RACE reads in MiXCR, keeping a single row per CDR3 protein. The sample consists of 790,000 or so distinct CDR3 sequences, about 47% of them appearing once. Material for sequencing was blood. The receptors were sampled from a man at least 80 years old in good health.

The table lists this clonotype with a few counts. The rearrangement uses TRBV2 and TRBJ2-5, with 9 bases identical to TRBD2. The closer fit of TRBJ2-7 to the DNA end suggests the J call may be wrong. CDR1 and CDR2 from the germline V gene are SNHLY and FYNNEI. The length of the CDR3 is 14 residues. CDR3 bases: TGTGCCAGCAGGCCGCGTAGCGGGAGTCACGAGCAGTACTTC. This codes for CASRPRSGSHEQYF.

The chain employs TRBV12-3 or TRBV12-4 and TRBJ2-5, with TRBD1 matching 7 bases. The J call may be incorrect, as the DNA end agrees better with TRBJ2-7. This CDR3 has 14 amino acids. The CDR3 DNA reads TGTGCCAGCAGCAAAGGACAGGATTTCTTCGAGCAGTACTTC. Translated: CASSKGQDFFEQYF.

This clonotype was counted only a few times. This chain connects TRBV29-1 to TRBJ1-2, with TRBD1 as a possible D gene (6 bases). The CDR3 length is 13 residues. V was pared by 4 bases and J by 10 bases, with 19 bases between. CDR1 SQVTM and CDR2 ANQGSEA come from the germline V gene. CDR3 in DNA: TGCAGCGTTGGTGCAGGGGAAAGGATCGACTACACCTTC. This codes for CSVGAGERIDYTF.

The CDR3 DNA is TGTGCCAGCAGCCCCCCCGGGGTAGCGGGACTCAATGAGCAGTACTTC. It encodes CASSPPGVAGLNEQYF. The gene calls are TRBV7-3 and TRBJ2-5, with TRBD2 matching over 8 bases. Looked up from germline, CDR1 is SGHTA and CDR2 is FQGTGA. CDR3 length: 16 residues. The ends lost 5 bases at V and 11 bases at J; junction bases unmatched: 19.

The chain uses TRBV7-9 and TRBJ1-2; 9 positions match TRBD1. The germline gives CDR1 SEHNR, CDR2 FQNEAQ (reference sequence). V trimming: 5 bases; J trimming: 3 bases; junction bases outside the gene matches: 10. The CDR3 consists of 16 residues. In DNA, the CDR3 is TGTGCCAGCAGCAACCAGCCCAGACAGGGGGACTATGGCTACACCTTC. Its translation is CASSNQPRQGDYGYTF.

The CDR3 nucleotides are TGTGCCAGCAGCTTAGGGCCAGGGGGACAGCCCCAGCATTTT. Translated, it gives CASSLGPGGQPQHF. This chain connects TRBV11-3 to TRBJ1-5, with 7 bases that match TRBD1. The CDR3 is made up of 14 amino acids. Germline values: CDR1 SGHNT, CDR2 YENEEA. V was pared by 1 base and J by 7 bases, with 4 bases of the junction left unmatched.

This clonotype was seen ten or more times. The V and J genes are TRBV27 and TRBJ2-3, with TRBD2 matching 11 bases. The CDR3 sequence is 20 residues long. Trimming took 3 bases from V and 2 from J; bases not matched to a gene: 16. In germline, CDR1 is MNHEY, CDR2 SMNVEV (reference sequence). CDR3 sequence (DNA): TGTGCCAGCAGTTTGTTCCCCACCTTGACTAGCGGGGTTTCCACAGATACGCAGTATTTT. As protein: CASSLFPTLTSGVSTDTQYF.

The chain links TRBV5-1 to TRBJ2-1; D might be TRBD1 or TRBD2, each matching 5 bases. From germline, CDR1 is SGHRS and CDR2 YFSETQ. V lost 4 bases and J lost 3, with 11 bases in between. The CDR3 runs to 14 residues. CDR3 loop: CASSGDGNYNEQFF. The CDR3 DNA sequence: TGCGCCAGCAGCGGGGACGGGAACTACAATGAGCAGTTCTTC.

This rearrangement joins TRBV6-5 to TRBJ2-5; D may be TRBD1 (6 bases). The DNA end is a closer match to TRBJ2-7, so the J assignment may be wrong. The CDR3 sequence is 14 residues long. Germline lookup yields CDR1 MNHEY and CDR2 SVGAGI. The CDR3 nucleotides are TGTGCCAGCAGTTACTCTTGGACAGACTACGAGCAGTACTTC. This gives the protein CASSYSWTDYEQYF.

This rearrangement joins TRBV11-2 to TRBJ2-7, with TRBD2 identical over 14 bases. The CDR3 runs to 21 residues. Trimming at V came to 2 bases and at J to 4 bases, leaving 19 bases not matched to a gene. The germline V gene encodes CDR1 SGHAT and CDR2 FQNNGV. This CDR3 reads CASSLILGGGTSGRRVYEQYF. The CDR3 DNA reads as TGTGCCAGCAGCTTAATTCTAGGCGGTGGGACTAGCGGGAGAAGGGTGTACGAGCAGTACTTC.

V and J are TRBV29-1 and TRBJ2-1, with D unclear. The CDR3 covers 12 residues. The germline V and J ends were trimmed by 4 bases and 4 bases, with 8 bases remaining between them. Germline V gene sequence: CDR1 SQVTM, CDR2 ANQGSEA. The CDR3 reads CSVGGFYNEQFF. The CDR3 DNA is TGCAGCGTTGGTGGGTTTTACAATGAGCAGTTCTTC.

The chain links TRBV12-3 or TRBV12-4 to TRBJ2-3; D perhaps matches TRBD1 (5 bases). There are 14 residues in the CDR3. Between the trimmed V and J ends, which lost 3 bases and 3 bases, there was a span of 10 bases. The CDR3 loop reads CASSFAKGTDTQYF. The CDR3 nucleotides read TGTGCCAGCAGTTTTGCCAAGGGGACAGATACGCAGTATTTT.

The chain is built from TRBV2 and TRBJ2-6, with TRBD1 matching 8 bases. CDR1 is SNHLY, CDR2 FYNNEI, per germline. The CDR3 totals 18 residues. V lost 6 bases and J lost 1; bases outside the gene matches: 11. In DNA form, the CDR3 reads TGTGCCAGCAGGGTTGAGAGGACAGGGCTATCTGGGGCCAACGTCCTGACTTTC. Translation gives CASRVERTGLSGANVLTF.

This clonotype was counted only a few times. The chain links TRBV11-1 to TRBJ2-7, with D hard to call. V lost 1 base and J lost 5, with 15 bases in between. There are 15 residues in the CDR3. CDR1 is SGHAT and CDR2 is FQDESV in the germline V gene (reference sequence). Here the CDR3 DNA reads TGTGCCAGCAGCTTAGGTGCGGCTAGTTTCGACGAGCAGTACTTC. Amino acids: CASSLGAASFDEQYF.

Notes on this clonotype: A single base separates this from a much larger clone, so it may be a read error. The chain carries TRBV3-1 and TRBJ2-2; TRBD2 matches 14 bases. The CDR3 is 17 amino acids. Per the germline V gene, CDR1 is LGHDT and CDR2 is YNNKEL (reference sequence). The CDR3 DNA reads TGTGCCGGCAGCAAGACTAGCGGGAGGGCCAGGAACGGGGAGCTGTTTTTT. Amino acids: CAGSKTSGRARNGELFF.

The rearrangement uses TRBV14 and TRBJ2-1; 12 nucleotides match TRBD2. Germline assignment: CDR1 SGHDN and CDR2 FVKESK. CDR3 length equals 15 residues. V dropped 4 bases and J dropped 9; count of bases not matched to a gene: 7. CDR3 amino acids: CASSPLGLAGGEQFF. As DNA, the CDR3 is TGTGCCAGCAGCCCTTTGGGACTAGCGGGCGGTGAGCAGTTCTTC.

This clonotype was counted ten times or more. The chain is built from TRBV7-2 and TRBJ2-7, with D hard to call. Trimming shortened V by 0 bases and J by 7 bases, and 10 bases separated the two germline ends. Germline CDR1 and CDR2: SGHTA and FQGNSA. There are 13 residues in the CDR3. Here the CDR3 reads CASSLAAIGEQYF. DNA for the CDR3: TGTGCCAGCAGCTTAGCTGCCATCGGAGAGCAGTACTTC. Variable domain in full (rest from reference TRBV7-2 and TRBJ2-7): GAGVSQSPSNKVTEKGKDVELRCDPISGHTALYWYRQSLGQGLEFLIYFQGNSAPDKSGLPSDRFSAERTGGSVSTLTIQRTQQEDSAVYLCASSLAAIGEQYFGPGTRLTVT.

The chain has TRBV7-2 and TRBJ2-3; TRBD2 aligns across 7 bases. Germline V lookup: CDR1 SGHTA, CDR2 FQGNSA. CDR3 length: 17 amino acids. The J segment lost 0 bases and the V segment lost 1 base, leaving 7 bases of the junction unmatched. CDR3 DNA: TGTGCCAGCAGCTTAGGGGGGAGGGCCACTAGCACAGATACGCAGTATTTT. Its protein is CASSLGGRATSTDTQYF.

In its sample, this clonotype was seen many times. The chain uses TRBV7-2 and TRBJ2-5; no definite D call. V was pared by 1 base and J by 1 base, with 7 bases between. The CDR3 totals 14 residues. From germline, CDR1 is SGHTA and CDR2 FQGNSA. The CDR3 DNA is TGTGCCAGCAGCTTAGAGGGCTTCCAAGAGACCCAGTACTTC. Its protein product is CASSLEGFQETQYF.

This clonotype showed up just a few times. This chain uses TRBV6-5 with TRBJ2-3; D not certain. The CDR3 length is 15 residues. Germline CDR1 and CDR2: MNHEY and SVGAGI. V was cut by 6 bases and J by 3 bases, with 16 bases left in between. In nucleotides, the CDR3 is TGTGCCAGCAGCTCAAACCGAGACTCGACAGATACGCAGTATTTT. This gives the protein CASSSNRDSTDTQYF.

This clonotype was seen a few times. This chain links TRBV29-1 with TRBJ2-2; D remains ambiguous. The CDR3 consists of 12 residues. V lost 7 bases and J 5 bases, leaving 11 bases between the germline ends. The germline V gene encodes CDR1 SQVTM and CDR2 ANQGSEA. The CDR3 protein is CSAMDGTGELFF. The CDR3 region has the DNA TGCAGCGCCATGGACGGGACCGGGGAGCTGTTTTTT.

This clonotype was observed a handful of times. The genes are TRBV11-1 and TRBJ2-1; no clear D gene. Germline CDR1 reads SGHAT; CDR2 reads FQDESV (reference sequence). The V and J ends lost 5 bases and 5 bases respectively, with 19 bases between them. The CDR3 totals 16 residues. CDR3 sequence: CASSLDFGGPDNEQFF. CDR3 DNA: TGTGCCAGCAGCCTAGACTTTGGCGGACCTGACAATGAGCAGTTCTTC.

The V gene is TRBV7-2, the J gene TRBJ2-1; the match to TRBD2 covers 8 bases. Germline V CDR1 and CDR2: SGHTA, FQGNSA. This CDR3 spans 15 amino acids. Trimming at V came to 0 bases and at J to 8 bases, leaving 6 bases not matched to a gene. The chain's CDR3 is CASSLAVGREDEQFF. The CDR3 DNA follows: TGTGCCAGCAGCTTAGCGGTCGGGAGGGAGGATGAGCAGTTCTTC.

This clonotype occurred a few times. The V gene is TRBV9, the J gene TRBJ2-1, with a weak D call TRBD2 (7 bases). The CDR3 contains 15 residues. The germline V gene has CDR1 SGDLS and CDR2 YYNGEE. Trimming left V 3 bases short and J 4 bases short, with 14 bases between. The CDR3 nucleotides are TGTGCCAGCAGCGCAGTCGGGGGGCGTTACAATGAGCAGTTCTTC. This gives the protein CASSAVGGRYNEQFF.

In regard to this clonotype: Compared with germline, one end of the junction differs, possibly owing to a read error. The genes are TRBV7-2 and TRBJ2-1; D is possibly TRBD2 (5 bases). The CDR3 has 14 amino acids. Germline loops: CDR1 SGHTA, CDR2 FQGNSA. In DNA, the CDR3 is TGTGCCAGCAGCTTTGAGGGCGTAATGAATGAGCAGCTCTTC. This translates into CASSFEGVMNEQLF.

This clonotype was detected a few times. This rearrangement joins TRBV20-1 to TRBJ1-1, with 9 bases that match TRBD1. CDR1 DFQATT and CDR2 SNEGSKA come from the germline V gene (reference sequence). This CDR3 is 14 amino acids long. The V segment lost 6 bases and the J segment 3 bases; nucleotides outside the gene matches: 8. The CDR3 loop is CSAPQTGGYTEAFF. The CDR3 DNA reads TGCAGTGCCCCACAAACAGGGGGCTACACTGAAGCTTTCTTT.

The sample holds a few counts of this clonotype. V is TRBV6-2 or TRBV6-3 and J is TRBJ2-5, with D possibly TRBD2 on 5 matching bases. Trimming cost V 8 bases and J 11 bases, with 27 bases left between them. Germline values: CDR1 MNHEY, CDR2 SVGEGT. The CDR3 loop spans 15 amino acids. The CDR3 nucleotides read TGTGCCAGCTTCCCAACGAGGCAGGAGGCGGGTGAGCAGTACTTC. Protein: CASFPTRQEAGEQYF.

The chain employs TRBV20-1 and TRBJ2-1, with 8 bases identical to TRBD2. V trimming: 2 bases; J trimming: 9 bases; junction bases outside the gene matches: 6. The V gene's germline CDR1 is DFQATT and CDR2 SNEGSKA (reference sequence). There are 13 residues in the CDR3. The CDR3 DNA follows: TGCAGTGCTAGACCCAGCGGGAGTATTGAGCAGTTCTTC. Protein sequence: CSARPSGSIEQFF.

This sequence joins TRBV4-2 and TRBJ2-3; 11 bases fit TRBD2. The germline V gene encodes CDR1 LGHNA and CDR2 YNFKEQ. V gave up 5 bases and J gave up 3 bases; unmatched junction bases: 7. This CDR3 contains 16 residues. In DNA form, the CDR3 reads TGTGCCAGCAGCAGGATGGGGACTAGCGGAACAGATACGCAGTATTTT. It specifies CASSRMGTSGTDTQYF.

The J gene is TRBJ2-1, the V gene TRBV9; TRBD2 matches at 8 bases. The CDR3 spans 16 residues. Germline V lookup: CDR1 SGDLS, CDR2 YYNGEE. V shed 0 bases and J 8 bases; nucleotides not matched to a gene: 10. CDR3 DNA: TGTGCCAGCAGCGTAGATAGGGGGGGACTAGGATATGAGCAGTTCTTC. It specifies CASSVDRGGLGYEQFF.

This rearrangement joins TRBV30 to TRBJ1-4, with D unclear. The germline CDR1 and CDR2 sequences are GTSNPN and SVGIG (reference sequence). The CDR3 is 12 residues long. V gave up 5 bases and J gave up 8 bases, with 12 bases separating them. The CDR3 DNA reads as TGTGCCTGGGCCGATGTATTGGAAAAACTGTTTTTT. Its translation: CAWADVLEKLFF.